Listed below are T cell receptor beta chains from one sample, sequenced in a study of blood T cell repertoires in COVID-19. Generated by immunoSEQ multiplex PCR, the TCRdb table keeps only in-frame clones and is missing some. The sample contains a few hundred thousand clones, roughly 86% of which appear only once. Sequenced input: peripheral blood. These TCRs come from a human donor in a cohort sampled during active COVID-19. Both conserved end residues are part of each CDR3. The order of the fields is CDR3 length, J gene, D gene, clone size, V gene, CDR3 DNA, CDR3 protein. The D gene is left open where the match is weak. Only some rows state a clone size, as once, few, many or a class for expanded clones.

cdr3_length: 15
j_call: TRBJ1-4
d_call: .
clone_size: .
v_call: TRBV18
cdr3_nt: TGTGCCAGCTCACCGGGGGCCGAGCAGAATGAAAAACTGTTTTTT
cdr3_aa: CASSPGAEQNEKLFF

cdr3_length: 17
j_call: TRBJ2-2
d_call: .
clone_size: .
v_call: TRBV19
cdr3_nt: TGTGCCAGTAGTATACGTAAGCAGCGAACCTTCGCCGGGGAGCTGTTTTTT
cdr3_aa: CASSIRKQRTFAGELFF

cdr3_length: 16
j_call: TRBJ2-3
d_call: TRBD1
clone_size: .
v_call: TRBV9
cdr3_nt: TGTGCCAGCAGCGCAACAGGGGGCGCCCCCACAGATACGCAGTATTTT
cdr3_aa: CASSATGGAPTDTQYF

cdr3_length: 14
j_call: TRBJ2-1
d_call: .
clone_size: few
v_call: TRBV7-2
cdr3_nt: TGTGCCAGCAGCTTAGACAACGCCTACAATGAGCAGTTCTTC
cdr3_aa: CASSLDNAYNEQFF

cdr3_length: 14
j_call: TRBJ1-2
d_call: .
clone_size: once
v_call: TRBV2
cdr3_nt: TGTGCCAGCAGTGAAATACAGACCGTTGGAGGCTACACCTTC
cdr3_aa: CASSEIQTVGGYTF

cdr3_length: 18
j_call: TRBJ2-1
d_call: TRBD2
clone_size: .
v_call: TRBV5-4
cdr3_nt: TGTGCCAGCAGCTTGGGACTAGCGGGGGCCGTCTCCTACAATGAGCAGTTCTTC
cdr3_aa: CASSLGLAGAVSYNEQFF

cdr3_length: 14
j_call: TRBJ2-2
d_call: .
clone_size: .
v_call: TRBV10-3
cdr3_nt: TGTGCCATCAGTGAATCGGTCGGGTCCGGGGAGCTGTTTTTT
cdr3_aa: CAISESVGSGELFF

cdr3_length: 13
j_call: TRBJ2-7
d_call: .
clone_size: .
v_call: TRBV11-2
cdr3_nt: TGTGCCAGCAGCTTAGAGGTCGGCTACGAGCAGTACTTC
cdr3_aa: CASSLEVGYEQYF

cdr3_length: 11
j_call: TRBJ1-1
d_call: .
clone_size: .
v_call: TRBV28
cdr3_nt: TGTGCCAGCAGTTCCCAGATTGAAGCTTTCTTT
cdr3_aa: CASSSQIEAFF

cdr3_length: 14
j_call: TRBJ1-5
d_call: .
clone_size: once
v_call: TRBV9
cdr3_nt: TGTGCCAGCAGCGTAGGAGCGGCGAATCAGCCCCAGCATTTT
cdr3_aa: CASSVGAANQPQHF

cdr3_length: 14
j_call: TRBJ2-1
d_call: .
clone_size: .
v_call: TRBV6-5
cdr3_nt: TGTGCCAGCAGTTACTCGAGGTTCCGAAATACGATATTCTTC
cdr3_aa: CASSYSRFRNTIFF

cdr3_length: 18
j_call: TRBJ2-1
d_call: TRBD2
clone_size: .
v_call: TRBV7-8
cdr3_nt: TGTGCCAGCAGCTTCCGGACTAGCGGGGGGGCCTTCCTCCATGAGCAGTTCTTC
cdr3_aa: CASSFRTSGGAFLHEQFF

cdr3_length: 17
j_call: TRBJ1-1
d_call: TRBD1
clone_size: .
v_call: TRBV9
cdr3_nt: TGTGCCAGCAGCGTAGATGGGGGGGACAGGTTGAACACTGAAGCTTTCTTT
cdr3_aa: CASSVDGGDRLNTEAFF

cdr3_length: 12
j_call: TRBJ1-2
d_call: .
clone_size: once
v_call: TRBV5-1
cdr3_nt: TGCGCCAGCAGCTTGGCTATGGATGGCTACACCTTC
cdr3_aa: CASSLAMDGYTF

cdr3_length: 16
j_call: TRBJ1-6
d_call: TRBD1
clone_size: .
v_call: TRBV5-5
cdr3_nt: TGTGCCAGCAGCTTACTGTCCGGGACAGGGAATTCACCCCTCCACTTT
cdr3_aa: CASSLLSGTGNSPLHF

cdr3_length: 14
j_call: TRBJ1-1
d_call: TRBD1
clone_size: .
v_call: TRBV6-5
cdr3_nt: TGTGCCAGCAGGCTGGACAGGGTCTCGTTGGGCGCTTTCTTT
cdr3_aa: CASRLDRVSLGAFF

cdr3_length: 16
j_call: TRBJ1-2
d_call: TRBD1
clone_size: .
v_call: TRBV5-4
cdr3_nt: TGTGCCAGCAGCGTCCGCCGGGGGACAGGGGGCTATGGCTACACCTTC
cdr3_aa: CASSVRRGTGGYGYTF

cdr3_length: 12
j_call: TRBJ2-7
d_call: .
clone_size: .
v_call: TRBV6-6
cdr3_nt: TGTGCCAGCAGTTATGCACAATACGAGCAGTACTTC
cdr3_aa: CASSYAQYEQYF

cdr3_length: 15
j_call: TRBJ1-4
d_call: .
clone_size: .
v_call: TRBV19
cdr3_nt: TGTGCCAGTAGTCACAAAGAGGGGGTGGGTGAAAAACTGTTTTTT
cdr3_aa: CASSHKEGVGEKLFF

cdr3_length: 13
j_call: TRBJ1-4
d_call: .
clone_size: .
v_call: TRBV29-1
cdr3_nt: TGCAGCGTTTCGACAGTCCTTAATGAAAAACTGTTTTTT
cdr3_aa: CSVSTVLNEKLFF

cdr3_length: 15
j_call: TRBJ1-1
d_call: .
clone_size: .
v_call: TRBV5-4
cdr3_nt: TGTGCCAGCAGCCCGGAGGTGACGGGGAACACTGAAGCTTTCTTT
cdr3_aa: CASSPEVTGNTEAFF

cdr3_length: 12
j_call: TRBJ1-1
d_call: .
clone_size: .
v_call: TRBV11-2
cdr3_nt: TGTGCCAGCAGCTTGGACATGTCTGCAGCTTTCTTT
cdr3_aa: CASSLDMSAAFF

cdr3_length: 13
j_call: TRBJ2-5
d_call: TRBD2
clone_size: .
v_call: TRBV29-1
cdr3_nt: TGCAGCGTTGGCGGGGGGGCCGGAGAGACCCAGTACTTC
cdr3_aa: CSVGGGAGETQYF

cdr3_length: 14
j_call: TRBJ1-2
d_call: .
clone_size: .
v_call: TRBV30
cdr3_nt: TGTGCCTGGAGTACCCCTGGGAGGGACTATGGCTACACCTTC
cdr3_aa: CAWSTPGRDYGYTF

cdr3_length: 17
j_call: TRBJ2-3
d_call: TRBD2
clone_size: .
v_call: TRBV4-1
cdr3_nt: TGCGCCAGCAGCGATGACCTAGCGGGGGGGCTCCTGGGTACGCAGTATTTT
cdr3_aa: CASSDDLAGGLLGTQYF

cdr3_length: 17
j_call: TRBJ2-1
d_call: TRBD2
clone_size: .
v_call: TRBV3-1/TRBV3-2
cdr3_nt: TGTGCCAGCAGCCAACATCTAGCGGGAGGAGGTTACAATGAGCAGTTCTTC
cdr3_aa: CASSQHLAGGGYNEQFF

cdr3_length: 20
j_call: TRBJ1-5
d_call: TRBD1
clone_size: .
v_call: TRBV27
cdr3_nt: TGTGCCAGCAGTTTCCCACCAACTCGACAGGGACTAGAGAGCAATCAGCCCCAGCATTTT
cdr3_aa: CASSFPPTRQGLESNQPQHF

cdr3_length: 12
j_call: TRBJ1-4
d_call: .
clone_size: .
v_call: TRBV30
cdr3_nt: TGTGCCCTAGGGTTGAGGGATGAAAAACTGTTTTTT
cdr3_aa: CALGLRDEKLFF

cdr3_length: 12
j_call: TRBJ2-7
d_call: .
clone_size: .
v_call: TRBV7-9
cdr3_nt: TGTGCCAGCAGCTTAGTACGGTACGAGCAGTACTTC
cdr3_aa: CASSLVRYEQYF

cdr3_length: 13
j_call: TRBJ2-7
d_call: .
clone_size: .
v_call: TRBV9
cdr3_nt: TGTGCCAGCAGCGTAGGCGGGCGTACCGAGCAGTACTTC
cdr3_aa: CASSVGGRTEQYF

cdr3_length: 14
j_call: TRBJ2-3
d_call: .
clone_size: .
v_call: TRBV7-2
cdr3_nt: TGTGCCAGCAGCCCGGACAGTTCAACAGATACGCAGTATTTT
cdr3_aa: CASSPDSSTDTQYF

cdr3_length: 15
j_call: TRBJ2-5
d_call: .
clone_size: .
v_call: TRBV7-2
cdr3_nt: TGTGCCAGCAGCTTAATTAGAGGGATCCAAGAGACCCAGTACTTC
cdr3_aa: CASSLIRGIQETQYF

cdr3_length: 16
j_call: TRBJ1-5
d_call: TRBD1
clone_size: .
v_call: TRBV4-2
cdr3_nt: TGTGCCAGCAGCCAAGATCTTGGACAGGGCAATCAGCCCCAGCATTTT
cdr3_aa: CASSQDLGQGNQPQHF

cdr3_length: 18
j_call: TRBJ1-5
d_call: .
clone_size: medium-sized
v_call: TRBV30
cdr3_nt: TGTGCCTGGACCACCAAAAGCGGATCGGACAGTAGCAATCAGCCCCAGCATTTT
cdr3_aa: CAWTTKSGSDSSNQPQHF

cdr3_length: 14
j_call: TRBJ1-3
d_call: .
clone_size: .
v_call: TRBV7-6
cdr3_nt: TGTGCCAGCAGCCCCGCCAGGGGTGGAAACACCATATATTTT
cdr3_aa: CASSPARGGNTIYF

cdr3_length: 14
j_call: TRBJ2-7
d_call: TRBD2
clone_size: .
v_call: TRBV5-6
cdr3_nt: TGTGCCAGCCGTCGACTAGCGGGAGAGTACGAGCAGTACTTC
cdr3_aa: CASRRLAGEYEQYF

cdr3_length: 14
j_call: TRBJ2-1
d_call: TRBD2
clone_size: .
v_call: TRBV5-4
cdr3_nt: TGTGCCAGCAACCCTGGGACTAGGTACAATGAGCAGTTCTTC
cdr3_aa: CASNPGTRYNEQFF

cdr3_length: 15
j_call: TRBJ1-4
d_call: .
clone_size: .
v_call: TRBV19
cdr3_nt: TGTGCCAGTAGGACAACAGGAACCTCTAATGAAAAACTGTTTTTT
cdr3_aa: CASRTTGTSNEKLFF

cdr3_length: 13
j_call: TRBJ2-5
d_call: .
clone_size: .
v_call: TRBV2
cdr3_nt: TGTGCCAGCAGTGCCCGACAGGAAGAGACCCAGTACTTC
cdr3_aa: CASSARQEETQYF

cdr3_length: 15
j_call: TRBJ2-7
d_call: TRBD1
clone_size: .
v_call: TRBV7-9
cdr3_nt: TGTGCCAGCAGGGACAACAAGGACAGGGCCTACGAGCAGTACTTC
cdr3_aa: CASRDNKDRAYEQYF

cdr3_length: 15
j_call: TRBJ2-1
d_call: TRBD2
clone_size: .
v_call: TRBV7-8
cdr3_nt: TGTGCCAGCAGCGCATTCAGCGGGGCTTACAATGAGCAGTTCTTC
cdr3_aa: CASSAFSGAYNEQFF

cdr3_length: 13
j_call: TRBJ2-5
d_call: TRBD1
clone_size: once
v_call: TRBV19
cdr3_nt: TGTGCCAGTAGTACGGACAGGCAAGAGACCCAGTACTTC
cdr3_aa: CASSTDRQETQYF

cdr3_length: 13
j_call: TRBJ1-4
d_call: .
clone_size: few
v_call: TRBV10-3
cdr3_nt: TGTGCCATCAGTGAGCCTCGGGGGGAAAAACTGTTTTTT
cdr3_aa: CAISEPRGEKLFF

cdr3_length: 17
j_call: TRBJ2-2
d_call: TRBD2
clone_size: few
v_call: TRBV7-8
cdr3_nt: TGTGCCAGCAGCTTAGGGGAGGGTAGCGGGAGGACCGGGGAGCTGTTTTTT
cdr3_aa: CASSLGEGSGRTGELFF

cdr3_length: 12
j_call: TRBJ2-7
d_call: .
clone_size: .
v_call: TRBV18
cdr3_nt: TGTGCCAGCTCACCAGAGGGTTACGAGCAGTACTTC
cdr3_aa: CASSPEGYEQYF

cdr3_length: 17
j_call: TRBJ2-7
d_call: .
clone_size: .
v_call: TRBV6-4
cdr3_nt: TGTGCCAGCAGTGACGTTATTTGTGGGCAGAGCTCCTACGAGCAGTACTTC
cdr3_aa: CASSDVICGQSSYEQYF

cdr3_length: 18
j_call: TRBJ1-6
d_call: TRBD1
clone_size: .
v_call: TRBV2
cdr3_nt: TGTGCCAGCCAGGGGGGTAGGCAGGTCTTCTCCTATAATTCACCCCTCCACTTT
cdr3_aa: CASQGGRQVFSYNSPLHF

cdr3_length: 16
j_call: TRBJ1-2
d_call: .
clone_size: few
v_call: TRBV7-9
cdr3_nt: TGTGCCAGCAGCTTAAGGTCACGTGGGGCGGCCTATGGCTACACCTTC
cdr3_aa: CASSLRSRGAAYGYTF